This is a list of T cell receptor beta chains from one sample in a study of control samples from healthy donors and cancer patients. Here immunoSEQ multiplex PCR was the method, and the copy in TCRdb shows in-frame clones only, minus some. The table includes 150,000 or so clones, 94% detected once. Sequencing was carried out using blood. These receptor sequences come from a man in his forties in good health. Both conserved end residues are part of each CDR3. The D gene is left open where the match is weak. Not every row has a clone size; where given, it reads once, few, many or a size class.

d_call: .
clone_size: .
v_call: TRBV24-1
j_call: TRBJ1-2
cdr3_nt: TGTGCCACCAGTGATTTGACGTTTAACTATGGCTACACCTTC
cdr3_aa: CATSDLTFNYGYTF

d_call: .
clone_size: .
v_call: TRBV6-5
j_call: TRBJ1-1
cdr3_nt: TGTGCCACCGAATACAGGGTTAATCGCTTCTTT
cdr3_aa: CATEYRVNRFF

d_call: .
clone_size: few
v_call: TRBV6-5
j_call: TRBJ1-1
cdr3_nt: TGTGCCACGGCAGGCGTGGACACTGAAGCTTTCTTT
cdr3_aa: CATAGVDTEAFF

d_call: TRBD1
clone_size: .
v_call: TRBV11-2
j_call: TRBJ1-1
cdr3_nt: TGTGCCAGCAGCTTACAGCAGGGGGCGTACACTGAAGCTTTCTTT
cdr3_aa: CASSLQQGAYTEAFF

d_call: TRBD1
clone_size: .
v_call: TRBV5-3
j_call: TRBJ2-5
cdr3_nt: TGTGCCAGAAGCTACAGGGGTTCCCAAGAGACCCAGTACTTC
cdr3_aa: CARSYRGSQETQYF

d_call: .
clone_size: .
v_call: TRBV4-1
j_call: TRBJ1-2
cdr3_nt: TGCGCCAGCAGCCAGATAGACTATGGCTACACCTTC
cdr3_aa: CASSQIDYGYTF

d_call: .
clone_size: .
v_call: TRBV12-3/TRBV12-4
j_call: TRBJ1-1
cdr3_nt: TGTGCCAGCAGCCCCGTAGGCACTGAAGCTTTCTTT
cdr3_aa: CASSPVGTEAFF

d_call: TRBD2
clone_size: .
v_call: TRBV7-2
j_call: TRBJ2-4
cdr3_nt: TGTGCCAGCAGCTTAGTTGGGACTAGCCTTCAGTACTTC
cdr3_aa: CASSLVGTSLQYF

d_call: TRBD1
clone_size: .
v_call: TRBV27
j_call: TRBJ1-4
cdr3_nt: TGTGCCAGCAGTACAGGGGGCGTAAATGAAAAACTGTTTTTT
cdr3_aa: CASSTGGVNEKLFF

d_call: .
clone_size: once
v_call: TRBV9
j_call: TRBJ1-2
cdr3_nt: TGTGCCAGCAGCGTAGATCTGATCGGGGGCTACACCTTC
cdr3_aa: CASSVDLIGGYTF

d_call: TRBD1
clone_size: .
v_call: TRBV7-2
j_call: TRBJ1-4
cdr3_nt: TGTGCCAGCAGCGCGGGGACAGCTGTACTTTGGGAAAAACTGTTTTTT
cdr3_aa: CASSAGTAVLWEKLFF

d_call: .
clone_size: .
v_call: TRBV6-6
j_call: TRBJ1-2
cdr3_nt: TGTGCCAGCAGTTACAGTACTGATTGGGGCTACACCTTC
cdr3_aa: CASSYSTDWGYTF

d_call: .
clone_size: .
v_call: TRBV10-3
j_call: TRBJ1-4
cdr3_nt: TGTGCCACGCTCCGCCCGGGGGATGAAAAACTGTTTTTT
cdr3_aa: CATLRPGDEKLFF

d_call: TRBD2
clone_size: .
v_call: TRBV4-1
j_call: TRBJ2-2
cdr3_nt: TGCGCCAGCAGCCAAGGCGGGCGGGGGGCCGGGGAGCTGTTTTTT
cdr3_aa: CASSQGGRGAGELFF

d_call: .
clone_size: .
v_call: TRBV2
j_call: TRBJ1-5
cdr3_nt: TGTGCCAGCATGGGACTGACCAATCAGCCCCAGCATTTT
cdr3_aa: CASMGLTNQPQHF

d_call: .
clone_size: .
v_call: TRBV28
j_call: TRBJ2-7
cdr3_nt: TGTGCCAGCAGTTTGGGGGACACGGCCGGGGACGAGCAGTACTTC
cdr3_aa: CASSLGDTAGDEQYF

d_call: .
clone_size: few
v_call: TRBV6-5
j_call: TRBJ1-4
cdr3_nt: TGTGCCAGCAAGGTAGCGGCAGTCAATGAAAAACTGTTTTTT
cdr3_aa: CASKVAAVNEKLFF

d_call: .
clone_size: .
v_call: TRBV15
j_call: TRBJ2-7
cdr3_nt: TGTGCCACCAGCAGAGTCCCTTCAGGCCTGGGATACGAGCAGTACTTC
cdr3_aa: CATSRVPSGLGYEQYF

d_call: .
clone_size: .
v_call: TRBV5-4
j_call: TRBJ2-3
cdr3_nt: TGTGCCAGCGGGAAGACCGCGACAGATACGCAGTATTTT
cdr3_aa: CASGKTATDTQYF

d_call: .
clone_size: .
v_call: TRBV5-1
j_call: TRBJ1-3
cdr3_nt: TGCGCCAGCAGCTTTTCGGGCACCTCTGGAAACACCATATATTTT
cdr3_aa: CASSFSGTSGNTIYF

d_call: TRBD2
clone_size: .
v_call: TRBV7-8
j_call: TRBJ2-3
cdr3_nt: TGTGCCAGCAGCCGGCGTAGCGGGGGACGGACAGATACGCAGTATTTT
cdr3_aa: CASSRRSGGRTDTQYF

d_call: .
clone_size: .
v_call: TRBV28
j_call: TRBJ1-5
cdr3_nt: TGTGCCAGCAGTTCGGGACGGGATAGCAATCAGCCCCAGCATTTT
cdr3_aa: CASSSGRDSNQPQHF

d_call: TRBD1
clone_size: .
v_call: TRBV18
j_call: TRBJ1-6
cdr3_nt: TGTGCCAGCTCACCACGGACAGGGCTCAATTCACCCCTCCACTTT
cdr3_aa: CASSPRTGLNSPLHF

d_call: TRBD2
clone_size: .
v_call: TRBV20-1
j_call: TRBJ2-3
cdr3_nt: TGCAGTGCTAGTTTCCGGGGGGGATTTAGCACAGATACGCAGTATTTT
cdr3_aa: CSASFRGGFSTDTQYF

d_call: TRBD1
clone_size: .
v_call: TRBV7-2
j_call: TRBJ2-7
cdr3_nt: TGTGCCAGCAGCTTAGACAGGGGGCAGCAGTACTTC
cdr3_aa: CASSLDRGQQYF

d_call: .
clone_size: .
v_call: TRBV6-2/TRBV6-3
j_call: TRBJ1-1
cdr3_nt: TGTGCCAGCAGTTACCCCCACCCGGGGACGAACACTGAAGCTTTCTTT
cdr3_aa: CASSYPHPGTNTEAFF

d_call: .
clone_size: .
v_call: TRBV6-2/TRBV6-3
j_call: TRBJ1-5
cdr3_nt: TGTGCCAGCAGTCCCCCTCCGACGGTAGGTCAGCCCCAGCATTTT
cdr3_aa: CASSPPPTVGQPQHF